This T cell receptor (beta chain) was captured in a study of blood T cell repertoires in COVID-19. Study-wide context: COVID-19 samples, acute and convalescent, were from the United States, Italy and Spain. In each case, the material was cDNA or gDNA derived from T cells, B-cell-depleted T cells, or PBMCs.

CDR1 SGHKS and CDR2 YYEKEE come from the germline V gene (reference sequence). CDR3 length equals 13 residues. Trimming took off 4 bases at V and 7 bases at J, with 11 bases between the two ends. How the authors handled the data: Reference gene primer amplification gave estimated nucleated cell counts. Method: immunoSEQ multiplex PCR; TCRdb's copy keeps in-frame clones and lacks some. V and J calls and clone size are those listed in that table; D and trimming were worked out from the DNA. The repertoire holds around 100,000 clones, with more than 75% as singletons. This receptor was identified in a man aged 40-55 years with acute or convalescent COVID-19. The sample was peripheral blood. The gene calls are TRBV5-5 and TRBJ1-4; the D is unclear. The CDR3 nucleotides read TGTGCCAGCAGCCCTAGGATTTCTGAAAAACTGTTTTTT. Its translation: CASSPRISEKLFF.